This T cell receptor (beta chain) was sequenced during a study of Graves' ophthalmopathy and Graves' hyperthyroidism. This CDR3 contains 14 residues. Looked up from germline, CDR1 is LNHDA and CDR2 is SQIVND (reference sequence). V was cut by 3 bases and J by 8 bases, with 16 bases left in between. RNA transcripts were the source from which TCR beta CDR3 regions were amplified. An initial RT-PCR round employing HTBI primers preceded a second-round multiplex PCR. TCRdb recomputed calls from the multiplex PCR reads with MiXCR, one row per CDR3 protein. The sample lists approximately 500,000 distinct CDR3 sequences, roughly 14% seen once, with around 9.8% in the top ten.

Specimen: blood. The chain is built from TRBV19 and TRBJ1-2, with a weak D call TRBD1 (6 bases). The sequence was collected from a young woman with Graves' ophthalmopathy. The chain's CDR3 is CASSMGGPIEGYTF. CDR3 DNA: TGTGCCAGTAGTATGGGGGGCCCCATTGAGGGCTACACCTTC.